This is a list of T cell receptor beta chains from one sample in a study of shared clonotypes between healthy human individuals. The protocol was immunoSEQ multiplex PCR, while the TCRdb copy is restricted to in-frame clones and leaves out a portion. The sample holds roughly 500,000 clones, 95% to 97% seen once. Sequenced: naive CD4+ T cells sorted from blood. Source of these receptors: a woman aged 30 to 39 in good health. CDR3s include the opening cysteine and the closing phenylalanine or tryptophan. D genes are given only for firm matches.

TRBV4-1	TRBJ1-1	.	CASSQGRVDSEAFF	TGCGCCAGCAGCCAAGGGAGGGTAGACTCTGAAGCTTTCTTT
TRBV11-2	TRBJ1-2	TRBD1	CASSLRQGPTSYGYTF	TGTGCCAGCAGCCTCCGACAGGGGCCGACCTCCTATGGCTACACCTTC
TRBV15	TRBJ1-1	.	CATSRNRGNTEAFF	TGTGCCACCAGCAGAAACCGGGGAAACACTGAAGCTTTCTTT
TRBV9	TRBJ2-7	TRBD2	CASSVAVAGDYEQYF	TGTGCCAGCAGCGTAGCGGTAGCGGGAGACTACGAGCAGTACTTC
TRBV28	TRBJ1-3	.	CASSQGLYSGNTIYF	TGTGCCAGCAGTCAGGGACTTTACTCTGGAAACACCATATATTTT
TRBV5-1	TRBJ1-4	.	CASSLGPEGELFF	TGCGCCAGCAGCTTGGGCCCGGAAGGTGAACTGTTTTTT
TRBV7-9	TRBJ1-1	.	CASSLQDSSTEAFF	TGTGCCAGCAGCTTGCAGGACAGTAGTACTGAAGCTTTCTTT
TRBV2	TRBJ2-3	.	CASRGRVTDTQYF	TGTGCCAGCAGGGGGCGGGTCACAGATACGCAGTATTTT
TRBV27	TRBJ2-2	.	CASSFWDNTGELFF	TGTGCCAGCAGTTTTTGGGATAACACCGGGGAGCTGTTTTTT
TRBV25-1	TRBJ1-2	.	CASSEPGSYGYTF	TGTGCCAGCAGTGAGCCGGGGAGCTATGGCTACACCTTC
TRBV9	TRBJ2-4	TRBD1	CAGGGQLAKNIQYF	TGTGCCGGTGGGGGACAGCTAGCCAAAAACATTCAGTACTTC
TRBV28	TRBJ2-7	.	CASSSYLYEQYF	TGTGCCAGCAGTTCTTATCTGTACGAGCAGTACTTC
TRBV5-1	TRBJ2-7	TRBD1	CASSWGRDRPSYEQYF	TGCGCCAGCAGCTGGGGCCGGGACAGGCCTTCCTACGAGCAGTACTTC
TRBV11-3	TRBJ2-1	.	CASSSREWPPNEQFF	TGTGCCAGCAGTTCCCGGGAGTGGCCCCCCAATGAGCAGTTCTTC
TRBV7-8	TRBJ2-7	TRBD2	CASTAGGRFREQYF	TGTGCCAGCACCGCGGGGGGGAGGTTTCGCGAGCAGTACTTC
TRBV6-4	TRBJ2-1	TRBD1	CASSDSGTGSYNEQFF	TGTGCCAGCAGTGACTCGGGGACAGGATCCTACAATGAGCAGTTCTTC